This TCR beta chain was sequenced in a study of beta chain features in type 1 diabetes. General observations from the study: TCRB CDR3 length was moderately but significantly reduced in all four CD4+ subsets of Type 1 diabetes patients.

This clone was seen more than once but under ten times. What it binds is unknown. CD4+ naive, central memory, regulatory and stem cell-like memory cells were sorted via CD45RO/CCR7/CD25/CD127/CD95/CD27. Investigators reverse transcribed all isolated RNA, so they sequenced expressed TCRB transcripts. Data came from immunoSEQ multiplex PCR; TCRdb stores just in-frame clones and leaves some out. The data hold roughly 260,000 clones, with 11% observed a single time. The sequencing sample was made of naive CD4+ T cells from blood. This clonotype was sampled from a man between 25 and 39 years old with type 1 diabetes.

CDR3 in DNA: TGCAGCGTTGTTGCGGGAGCGTCCGTAAATTCACCCCTCCACTTT. Amino acid sequence: CSVVAGASVNSPLHF. The chain couples TRBV29-1 to TRBJ1-6, with no clear D. Germline V CDR1 and CDR2: SQVTM, ANQGSEA. This CDR3 spans 15 amino acids. The V gene lost 4 bases and the J gene lost 7 bases, with 17 bases spanning the gap.